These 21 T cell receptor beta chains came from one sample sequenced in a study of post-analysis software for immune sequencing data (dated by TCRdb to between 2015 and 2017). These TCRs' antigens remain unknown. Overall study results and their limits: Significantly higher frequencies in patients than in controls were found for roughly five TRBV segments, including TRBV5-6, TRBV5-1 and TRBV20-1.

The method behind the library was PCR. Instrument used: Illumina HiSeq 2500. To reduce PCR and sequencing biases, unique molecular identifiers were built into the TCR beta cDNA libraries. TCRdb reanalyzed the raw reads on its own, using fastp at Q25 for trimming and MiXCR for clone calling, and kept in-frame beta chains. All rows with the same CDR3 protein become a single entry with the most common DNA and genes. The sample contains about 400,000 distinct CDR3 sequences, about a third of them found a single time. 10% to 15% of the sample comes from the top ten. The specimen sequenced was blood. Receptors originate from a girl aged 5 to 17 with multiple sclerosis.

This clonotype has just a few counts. The CDR3 nucleotides are TGTGCCAGCAGTTACTCGAACGGGCGCTCTGATACGCAGTATTTT. Residues: CASSYSNGRSDTQYF. The chain carries TRBV6-6 and TRBJ2-3; no definite D call. Trimming took off 0 bases at V and 6 bases at J, with 13 bases between the two ends. The CDR3 length is 15 residues. The germline gives CDR1 MNHNY, CDR2 SVGAGI (reference sequence).

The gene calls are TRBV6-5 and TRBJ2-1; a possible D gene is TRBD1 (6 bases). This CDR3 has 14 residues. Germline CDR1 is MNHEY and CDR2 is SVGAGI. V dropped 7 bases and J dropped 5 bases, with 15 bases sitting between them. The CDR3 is CASTPSGAHNEQFF. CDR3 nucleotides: TGTGCCAGCACCCCCTCAGGGGCACACAATGAGCAGTTCTTC.

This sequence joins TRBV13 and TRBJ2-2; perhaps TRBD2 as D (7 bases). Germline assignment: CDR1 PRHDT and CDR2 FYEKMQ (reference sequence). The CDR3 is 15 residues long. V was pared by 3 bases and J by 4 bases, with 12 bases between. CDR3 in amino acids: CASSLAGAFTGELFF. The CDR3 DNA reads TGTGCCAGCAGCTTGGCGGGGGCGTTCACCGGGGAGCTGTTTTTT.

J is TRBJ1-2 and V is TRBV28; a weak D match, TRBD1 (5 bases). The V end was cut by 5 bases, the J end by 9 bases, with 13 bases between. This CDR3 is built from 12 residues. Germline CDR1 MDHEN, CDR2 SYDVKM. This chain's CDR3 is CASSPSGGSYTF. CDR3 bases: TGTGCCAGCAGTCCCTCGGGGGGAAGCTACACCTTC.

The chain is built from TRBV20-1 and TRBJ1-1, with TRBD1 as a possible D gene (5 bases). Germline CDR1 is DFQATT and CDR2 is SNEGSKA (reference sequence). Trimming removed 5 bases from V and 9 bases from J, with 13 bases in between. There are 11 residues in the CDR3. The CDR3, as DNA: TGCAGTGCTCCCACGGGGGAGAAAGCTTTCTTT. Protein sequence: CSAPTGEKAFF.

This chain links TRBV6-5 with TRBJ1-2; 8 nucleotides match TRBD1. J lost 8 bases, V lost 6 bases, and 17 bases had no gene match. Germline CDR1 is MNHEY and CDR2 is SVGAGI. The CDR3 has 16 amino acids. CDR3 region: CASSSLPGGAAGGYTF. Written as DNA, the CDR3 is TGTGCCAGCAGCTCTCTCCCAGGGGGCGCTGCGGGAGGCTACACCTTC.

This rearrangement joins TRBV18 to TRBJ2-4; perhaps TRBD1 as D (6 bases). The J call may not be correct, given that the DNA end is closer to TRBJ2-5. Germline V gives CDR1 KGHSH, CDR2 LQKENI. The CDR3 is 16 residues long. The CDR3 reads CASSPGRQGHQETQYF. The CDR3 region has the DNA TGTGCCAGCTCACCAGGTCGGCAGGGGCACCAAGAGACCCAGTACTTC.

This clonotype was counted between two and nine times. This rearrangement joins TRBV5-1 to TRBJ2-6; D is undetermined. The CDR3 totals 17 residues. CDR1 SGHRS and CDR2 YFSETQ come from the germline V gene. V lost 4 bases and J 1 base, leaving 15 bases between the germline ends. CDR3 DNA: TGCGCCAGCAGCCCTTACTTCGATTCTTCTGGGGCCAACGTCCTGACTTTC. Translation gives CASSPYFDSSGANVLTF.

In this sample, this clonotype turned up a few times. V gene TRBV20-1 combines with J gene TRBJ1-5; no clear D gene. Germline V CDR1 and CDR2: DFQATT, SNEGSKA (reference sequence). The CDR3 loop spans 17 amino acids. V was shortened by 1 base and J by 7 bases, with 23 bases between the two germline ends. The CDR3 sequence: CSARASTDVAFGQPQHF. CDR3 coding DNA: TGCAGTGCTAGAGCCTCCACTGACGTGGCCTTTGGCCAGCCCCAGCATTTT.

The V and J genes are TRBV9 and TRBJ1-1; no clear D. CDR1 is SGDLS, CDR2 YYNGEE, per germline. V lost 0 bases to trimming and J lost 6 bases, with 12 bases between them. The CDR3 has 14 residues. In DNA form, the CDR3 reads TGTGCCAGCAGCGTAGAAGGCAGAGGACCTGAAGCTTTCTTT. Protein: CASSVEGRGPEAFF.

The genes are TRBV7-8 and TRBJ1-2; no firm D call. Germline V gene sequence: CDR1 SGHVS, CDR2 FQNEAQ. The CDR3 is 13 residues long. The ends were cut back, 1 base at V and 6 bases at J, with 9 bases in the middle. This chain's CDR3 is CASSLVSHHGYTF. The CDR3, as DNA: TGTGCCAGCAGCTTAGTGAGTCACCATGGCTACACCTTC.

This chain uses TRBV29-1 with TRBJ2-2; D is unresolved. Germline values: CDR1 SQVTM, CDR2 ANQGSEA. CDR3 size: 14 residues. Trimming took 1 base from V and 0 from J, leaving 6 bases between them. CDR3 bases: TGCAGCGTTGAAGTTGAAGCGAACACCGGGGAGCTGTTTTTT. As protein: CSVEVEANTGELFF.

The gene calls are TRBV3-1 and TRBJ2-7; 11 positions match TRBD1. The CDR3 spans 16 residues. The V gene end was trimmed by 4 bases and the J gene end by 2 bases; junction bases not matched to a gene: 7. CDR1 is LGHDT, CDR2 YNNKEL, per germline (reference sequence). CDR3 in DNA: TGTGCCAGCAGCCCCCTTTTGGGACAGGGGGCCTACGAGCAGTACTTC. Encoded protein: CASSPLLGQGAYEQYF.

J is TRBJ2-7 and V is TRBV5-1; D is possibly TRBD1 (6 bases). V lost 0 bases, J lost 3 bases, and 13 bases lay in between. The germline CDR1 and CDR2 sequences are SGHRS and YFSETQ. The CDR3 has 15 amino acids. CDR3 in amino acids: CASSLAPGQSYEQYF. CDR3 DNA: TGCGCCAGCAGCTTGGCCCCGGGACAAAGCTACGAGCAGTACTTC.

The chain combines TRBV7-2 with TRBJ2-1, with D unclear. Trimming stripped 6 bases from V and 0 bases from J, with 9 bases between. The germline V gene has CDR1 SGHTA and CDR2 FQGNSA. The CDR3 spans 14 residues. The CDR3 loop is CASSSSSSYNEQFF. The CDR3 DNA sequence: TGTGCCAGCAGTTCCTCCTCCTCCTACAATGAGCAGTTCTTC.

The CDR3 DNA reads TGTGCCAGCAGCTCCTCCGGGAATAATCAGCCCCAGCATTTT. Amino acid sequence: CASSSSGNNQPQHF. V is TRBV6-1 and J is TRBJ1-5; no clear D gene. Germline V lookup: CDR1 MNHNS, CDR2 SASEGT. This CDR3 spans 14 amino acids. V shed 6 bases and J shed 4 bases, with 13 bases lying between them.

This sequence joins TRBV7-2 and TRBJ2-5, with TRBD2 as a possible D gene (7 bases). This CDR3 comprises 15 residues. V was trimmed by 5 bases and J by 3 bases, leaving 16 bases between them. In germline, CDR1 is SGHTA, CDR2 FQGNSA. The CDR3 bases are TGTACCAGCAGCGACCCGCGGGGGCCCAAAGAGACCCAGTACTTC. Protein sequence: CTSSDPRGPKETQYF.

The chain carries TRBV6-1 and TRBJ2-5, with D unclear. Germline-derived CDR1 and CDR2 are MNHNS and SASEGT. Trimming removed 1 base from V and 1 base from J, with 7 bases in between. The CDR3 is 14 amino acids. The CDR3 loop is CASSEGATQETQYF. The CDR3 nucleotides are TGTGCCAGCAGTGAAGGGGCCACCCAAGAGACCCAGTACTTC.

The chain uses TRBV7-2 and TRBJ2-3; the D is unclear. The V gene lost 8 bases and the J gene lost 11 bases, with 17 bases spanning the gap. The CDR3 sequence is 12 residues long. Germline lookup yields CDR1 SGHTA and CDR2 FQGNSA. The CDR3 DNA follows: TGTGCCAGCGGCTCGTCTCTTGCCCAGCAGTATTTT. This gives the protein CASGSSLAQQYF.

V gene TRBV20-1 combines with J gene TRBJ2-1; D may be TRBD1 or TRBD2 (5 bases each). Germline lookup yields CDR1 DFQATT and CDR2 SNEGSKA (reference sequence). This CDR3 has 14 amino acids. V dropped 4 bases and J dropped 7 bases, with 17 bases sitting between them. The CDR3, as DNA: TGCAGTGCTATCTACCGGGACGCCTTAAATGAGCAGTTCTTC. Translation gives CSAIYRDALNEQFF.

The CDR3: CASAEGPVGSSPLHF. CDR3 in DNA: TGTGCCAGCGCCGAGGGGCCCGTCGGTTCTTCACCCCTCCACTTT. The chain carries TRBV12-3 or TRBV12-4 and TRBJ1-6, with D possibly TRBD1 on 5 matching bases. The CDR3 spans 15 residues. The germline V and J ends were trimmed by 8 bases and 9 bases, with 20 bases remaining between them.